The sequence of this T cell receptor beta chain was determined in a study of T-cell reconstitution after alpha-beta-depleted transplantation in children. This clonotype has more than one count but fewer than ten. Its antigen remains unknown. This CDR3 is built from 17 residues. Germline loops: CDR1 KGHDR, CDR2 SFDVKD. V lost 5 bases and J 1 base, leaving 18 bases between the germline ends. Preparation of the TCRbeta library used unique molecular identifiers. Each CDR3 protein is one row after TCRdb ran MiXCR on the PCR reads. The table has about 420,000 distinct CDR3 sequences, roughly 17% seen once. Findings of the study overall: Where alpha-beta T cells came from about two months after transplant was reportedly several hundred expanded graft clones.

The clonotype comes from a boy younger than two who had a stem cell transplant for Wiskott-Aldrich syndrome, so the T cells may come from the graft donor. The gene calls are TRBV24-1 and TRBJ2-3; tentatively, D is TRBD1 (5 bases). The sequenced sample was PBMCs, mostly from graft donor cells, obtained 360 days after TCRalphabeta/CD19-depleted stem cell transplant. The CDR3 region is CATSVQGLRQGTDTQYF. Here the CDR3 DNA reads TGTGCCACCAGTGTCCAGGGCCTACGGCAGGGCACAGATACGCAGTATTTT.